Described below is a single T cell receptor beta chain sequence and its context. Its antigen is unknown. The record originates from a study of CD8+ T cells in alopecia areata. Whole-study context: Patients in the treated group were given tofacitinib by mouth, 5 to 10 mg twice a day.

Treatment defined: oral pan-JAK inhibitor, 5-10 mg twice daily. The researchers isolated CD4+ and CD8+ T cells from PBMCs by sorting. Reverse transcription of extracted RNA yielded cDNA, which provided the sequencing template. TCRdb's table, derived via immunoSEQ multiplex PCR, lists solely in-frame clones and lacks some. The sample lists around 100,000 clones; about 59% were seen once. The germline CDR1 and CDR2 sequences are MNHEY and SVGAGI. This CDR3 comprises 15 residues. Trimming took 5 bases from V and 7 from J; bases not matched to a gene: 8. Study results and caveats: In scalp, tofacitinib significantly decreased clonality and expanded CD8+ clones among the top 100. A large proportion of expanded lesional clones were detected persisting in scalp and blood during tofacitinib.

The J gene is TRBJ2-2, the V gene TRBV6-5, with TRBD1 matching 9 bases. Sequencing used CD8+ T cells sorted from blood, obtained at week 24, from a patient treated with tofacitinib. The sequence derives from a human donor with alopecia areata. CDR3 region: CASSPRDREYGELFF. CDR3 DNA: TGTGCCAGCAGTCCCAGGGACAGGGAGTACGGGGAGCTGTTTTTT.